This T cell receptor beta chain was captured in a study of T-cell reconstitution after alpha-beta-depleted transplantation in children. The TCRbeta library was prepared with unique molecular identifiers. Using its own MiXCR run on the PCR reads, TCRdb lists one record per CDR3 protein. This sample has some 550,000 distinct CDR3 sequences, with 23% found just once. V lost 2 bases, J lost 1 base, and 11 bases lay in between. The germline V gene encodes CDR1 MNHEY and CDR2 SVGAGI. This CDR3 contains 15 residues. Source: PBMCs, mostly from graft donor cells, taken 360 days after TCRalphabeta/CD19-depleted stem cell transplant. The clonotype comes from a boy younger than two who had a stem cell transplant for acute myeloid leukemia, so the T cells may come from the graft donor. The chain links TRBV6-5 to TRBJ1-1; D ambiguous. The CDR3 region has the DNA TGTGCCAGCAGTTACACGAAGACGGAGAACACTGAAGCTTTCTTT. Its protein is CASSYTKTENTEAFF.